The 26 T cell receptor beta chains reported below all come from one sample, sequenced in a study of blood T cell repertoires in COVID-19. The repertoire was sequenced with immunoSEQ multiplex PCR; TCRdb's copy has only in-frame clones and lacks some. The sample has roughly 160,000 clones; about 85% are singletons. Sequenced material: peripheral blood. All receptors derive from a woman aged 50 to 60 with COVID-19, enrolled during active disease.

V gene TRBV19 combines with J gene TRBJ2-2; a weak D match, TRBD2 (5 bases). Per the germline V gene, CDR1 is LNHDA and CDR2 is SQIVND (reference sequence). This CDR3 has 15 amino acids. V was shortened by 7 bases and J by 2 bases, with 14 bases between the two germline ends. CDR3: CASKAGSLNTGELFF. In nucleotides, the CDR3 is TGTGCCAGTAAGGCTGGGAGTCTTAACACCGGGGAGCTGTTTTTT.

This rearrangement joins TRBV2 to TRBJ2-1, with 12 bases lining up with TRBD2. From germline, CDR1 is SNHLY and CDR2 FYNNEI. V was clipped by 6 bases and J by 0 bases; unmatched bases: 6. The CDR3 contains 17 residues. Here the CDR3 DNA reads TGTGCCAGCAGGGATCTAGCGGGGGGGTTCTCCTACAATGAGCAGTTCTTC. This encodes CASRDLAGGFSYNEQFF. Based on the CDR3 plus reference TRBV2 and TRBJ2-1, the full variable domain is EPEVTQTPSHQVTQMGQEVILRCVPISNHLYFYWYRQILGQKVEFLVSFYNNEISEKSEIFDDQFSVERPDGSNFTLKIRSTKLEDSAMYFCASRDLAGGFSYNEQFFGPGTRLTVL.

This chain connects TRBV29-1 to TRBJ2-5; D is undetermined. Germline CDR1 and CDR2: SQVTM and ANQGSEA. V was trimmed by 3 bases and J by 1 base, leaving 9 bases between them. CDR3 length: 13 residues. Here the CDR3 DNA reads TGCAGCGTTGATGCAGGCATCCAAGAGACCCAGTACTTC. Protein product: CSVDAGIQETQYF.

The chain combines TRBV19 with TRBJ2-3, with 14 bases that match TRBD2. In germline, CDR1 is LNHDA, CDR2 SQIVND (reference sequence). The CDR3 length is 20 residues. V lost 6 bases to trimming and J lost 2 bases; unmatched junction nucleotides: 16. CDR3 amino acids: CASSPLFAGTSGGPTDTQYF. The CDR3 DNA is TGTGCCAGTAGCCCACTTTTCGCAGGGACTAGCGGGGGACCCACAGATACGCAGTATTTT.

The chain employs TRBV30 and TRBJ2-5; D remains ambiguous. The germline V gene encodes CDR1 GTSNPN and CDR2 SVGIG (reference sequence). This CDR3 region has 13 residues. Trimming left V 3 bases short and J 2 bases short, with 10 bases between. DNA for the CDR3: TGTGCCTGGAGGAGGAAGCAGCAAGAGACCCAGTACTTC. Residues: CAWRRKQQETQYF.

There are a few counts of this clone. V gene TRBV11-3 combines with J gene TRBJ2-1; TRBD2 matches 8 bases. The CDR3 spans 16 residues. The germline V gene encodes CDR1 SGHNT and CDR2 YENEEA. V lost 2 bases and J lost 3; bases outside the gene matches: 6. The CDR3 DNA is TGTGCCAGCAGCTTACACGCGGGGGGTAGCTACAATGAGCAGTTCTTC. It specifies CASSLHAGGSYNEQFF.

J is TRBJ2-2 and V is TRBV2, with TRBD1 matching 11 bases. V gave up 3 bases and J gave up 6 bases; unmatched junction bases: 0. CDR1 is SNHLY, CDR2 FYNNEI, per germline. This CDR3 is 14 amino acids long. CDR3 loop: CASSEGQGAGELFF. CDR3 in DNA: TGTGCCAGCAGTGAGGGACAGGGGGCCGGGGAGCTGTTTTTT.

The chain links TRBV4-2 to TRBJ2-5; 8 nucleotides align to TRBD2. V gave up 4 bases and J gave up 5 bases; unmatched junction bases: 15. Germline V gene lookup returns CDR1 LGHNA and CDR2 YNFKEQ. CDR3 length equals 17 residues. The CDR3 region is CASSPSGAGGTSETQYF. The CDR3 nucleotides are TGTGCCAGCAGCCCCTCAGGCGCGGGGGGAACTTCGGAGACCCAGTACTTC.

This chain links TRBV11-2 with TRBJ2-3; possibly TRBD1 for D (5 bases). Looked up from germline, CDR1 is SGHAT and CDR2 is FQNNGV. CDR3 length: 14 amino acids. The V end was cut by 0 bases, the J end by 4 bases, with 8 bases between. CDR3 amino acids: CASSLDRGPDTQYF. The CDR3 nucleotides are TGTGCCAGCAGCTTAGATAGGGGCCCAGATACGCAGTATTTT. The full variable domain, with the rest looked up from reference TRBV11-2 and TRBJ2-3, is EAGVAQSPRYKIIEKRQSVAFWCNPISGHATLYWYQQILGQGPKLLIQFQNNGVVDDSQLPKDRFSAERLKGVDSTLKIQPAKLEDSAVYLCASSLDRGPDTQYFGPGTRLTVL.

The J gene is TRBJ1-2, the V gene TRBV6-5; 7 bases line up with TRBD1. This CDR3 contains 16 residues. CDR1 MNHEY and CDR2 SVGAGI come from the germline V gene. The V segment lost 2 bases and the J segment 0 bases; nucleotides outside the gene matches: 6. In DNA, the CDR3 is TGTGCCAGCAGTTACGCCGGGACAGCCGCTAACTATGGCTACACCTTC. Translated: CASSYAGTAANYGYTF.

The V call is TRBV6-4, the J call TRBJ2-1; maybe TRBD1 (6 bases). There are 15 residues in the CDR3. Deletions cut 2 bases from V and 9 bases from J, with 17 bases between. Germline lookup yields CDR1 MRHNA and CDR2 SNTAGT. The CDR3 DNA reads as TGTGCCAGCAGTGACCCCACCGGTGGGGACACTGAGCAGTTCTTC. It translates to CASSDPTGGDTEQFF.

CDR3 in DNA: TGTGCCAGCAGCCAAGTTTTTATAAGGGCAGGGGGCGATGGCTACACCTTC. Translating it yields CASSQVFIRAGGDGYTF. This chain links TRBV3-1 (or the pseudogene TRBV3-2) with TRBJ1-2, with 8 bases fitting TRBD1. V lost 1 base, J lost 6 bases, and 13 bases stayed unmatched. There are 17 residues in the CDR3. The germline V gene has CDR1 LGHDT and CDR2 YNNKEL (reference sequence).

This clone was recorded only once. This chain joins TRBV11-3 and TRBJ2-3; 7 bases line up with TRBD1. V dropped 0 bases and J dropped 6; count of bases not matched to a gene: 12. From germline, CDR1 is SGHNT and CDR2 YENEEA. This CDR3 has 17 amino acids. This CDR3 reads CASSLDSSGGEEDTQYF. Written as DNA, the CDR3 is TGTGCCAGCAGCTTAGATTCCTCAGGGGGAGAGGAGGATACGCAGTATTTT.

The chain joins TRBV7-2 to TRBJ1-2; 7 nucleotides agree with TRBD1. V gave up 2 bases and J gave up 1 base; unmatched junction bases: 13. Germline CDR1 and CDR2: SGHTA and FQGNSA. The CDR3 covers 18 residues. CDR3 nucleotide sequence: TGTGCCAGCAGCTTACTTACCTCAGGGGGGCAATTTAACTATGGCTACACCTTC. It is translated as CASSLLTSGGQFNYGYTF.

V usage is TRBV9 and J usage is TRBJ2-2; unclear D gene. The V end lost 3 bases, the J end lost 8 bases, and 11 bases lay between the germline ends. In germline, CDR1 is SGDLS, CDR2 YYNGEE. This CDR3 is built from 13 residues. CDR3 bases: TGTGCCAGCAGCGAGCCCCGTATGGGGGAGCTGTTTTTT. This gives the protein CASSEPRMGELFF.

The rearrangement links TRBV4-1 to TRBJ1-5; the match to TRBD1 covers 8 bases. V lost 3 bases to trimming and J lost 3 bases; unmatched junction nucleotides: 10. CDR1 and CDR2 (germline): MGHRA, YSYEKL. The length of the CDR3 is 17 residues. The CDR3 loop reads CASSQLPGQASNQPQHF. In nucleotides, the CDR3 is TGCGCCAGCAGCCAGCTCCCGGGACAGGCCTCCAATCAGCCCCAGCATTTT.

The genes are TRBV5-6 and TRBJ2-5, with 11 positions matching TRBD2. Trimming cost V 5 bases and J 4 bases; bases outside gene matches: 4. Looked up from germline, CDR1 is SGHDT and CDR2 is YYEEEE. The CDR3 covers 14 residues. CDR3 nucleotides: TGTGCCAGCAGACCAGGACTAGCGGGAGAGACCCAGTACTTC. Protein: CASRPGLAGETQYF.

The table lists this clone with a few counts. The chain uses TRBV5-4 and TRBJ1-1, with D unresolved. This CDR3 contains 13 residues. Germline CDR1 SGHNT, CDR2 YYREEE (reference sequence). The V end was cut by 2 bases, the J end by 1 base, with 6 bases between. CDR3 residues: CASSLNKNTEAFF. The CDR3 DNA sequence: TGTGCCAGCAGCTTAAACAAGAACACTGAAGCTTTCTTT.

This clone has just one count. The chain joins TRBV11-2 to TRBJ2-7; 8 bases map to TRBD2. V lost 1 base to trimming and J lost 0 bases; unmatched junction nucleotides: 5. Germline V gives CDR1 SGHAT, CDR2 FQNNGV. The CDR3 totals 16 residues. CDR3 bases: TGTGCCAGCAGCTTAGTTGGCGGGGGGACCTCCTACGAGCAGTACTTC. It translates to CASSLVGGGTSYEQYF.

V usage is TRBV4-2 and J usage is TRBJ2-1, with a tentative D call TRBD2 (5 bases). V was pared by 0 bases and J by 8 bases, with 14 bases between. The germline V gene encodes CDR1 LGHNA and CDR2 YNFKEQ. This CDR3 region has 15 residues. For the CDR3, the DNA is TGTGCCAGCAGCCAAGATCTCCTCGGGGTCGATGAGCAGTTCTTC. Protein product: CASSQDLLGVDEQFF.

The chain recombines TRBV18 with TRBJ1-1, with D possibly TRBD1 on 6 matching bases. The V gene's germline CDR1 is KGHSH and CDR2 LQKENI. V gave up 6 bases and J gave up 4 bases, with 18 bases separating them. The CDR3 sequence is 15 residues long. As DNA, the CDR3 is TGTGCCAGCTCCGAACGTGGCACAGGGACCACTGAAGCTTTCTTT. Translation: CASSERGTGTTEAFF.

The rearrangement links TRBV5-1 to TRBJ2-5, with 8 bases identical to TRBD2. The germline CDR1 and CDR2 sequences are SGHRS and YFSETQ. The CDR3 totals 15 residues. J was trimmed by 4 bases and V by 0 bases; bases with no gene match: 5. The CDR3 DNA is TGCGCCAGCAGCTTGGAACGGGGGGGCGGAGAGACCCAGTACTTC. This codes for CASSLERGGGETQYF.

The CDR3 nucleotides are TGTGCCTGGAGCCCAAGGTTAAGCGGGGGGAAGGCCGGGGAGCTGTTTTTT. Amino acids: CAWSPRLSGGKAGELFF. V gene TRBV30 combines with J gene TRBJ2-2, with TRBD2 matching over 9 bases. V lost 3 bases, J lost 6 bases, and 14 bases stayed unmatched. Germline values: CDR1 GTSNPN, CDR2 SVGIG (reference sequence). The CDR3 is made up of 17 amino acids.

The chain has TRBV6-5 and TRBJ1-2, with TRBD1 identical over 8 bases. The CDR3 extends over 16 amino acids. V lost 0 bases to trimming and J lost 2 bases; unmatched junction nucleotides: 5. The germline V gene encodes CDR1 MNHEY and CDR2 SVGAGI. The CDR3 loop reads CASSYSRTGRNYGYTF. The CDR3 nucleotides read TGTGCCAGCAGTTACTCGAGGACAGGGCGGAACTATGGCTACACCTTC.

The chain couples TRBV27 to TRBJ2-5, with TRBD1 matching over 7 bases. The CDR3 contains 14 residues. With V trimmed by 5 bases and J by 1 base, 4 bases remained unmatched. CDR1 is MNHEY, CDR2 SMNVEV, per germline (reference sequence). For the CDR3, the DNA is TGTGCCAGCAGTCCGACAGGGTCCCAAGAGACCCAGTACTTC. Amino acids: CASSPTGSQETQYF.

This clone was counted a few times. This may be a read error: a much more frequent sequence differs by one nucleotide. This chain connects TRBV5-4 to TRBJ1-1; 8 bases are shared with TRBD1. J lost 1 base, V lost 4 bases, and 3 bases had no gene match. The CDR3 contains 14 residues. From germline, CDR1 is SGHNT and CDR2 YYREEE (reference sequence). The DNA of the CDR3 is TGTGCCAGCAGCCCCGGACAGGGGAACACTGAAGCTTTCTTT. It is translated as CASSPGQGNTEAFF.